This TCR beta chain is drawn from a study of cytomegalovirus exposure and HLA in healthy donors. It was with 60 Vbeta and 13 Jbeta primers that the PCR ran. Clones were sequenced by immunoSEQ multiplex PCR, and TCRdb holds only the in-frame ones, with some missing. The table includes about 150,000 clones, roughly 10% detected once. CDR1 is SGHVS, CDR2 FQNEAQ, per germline. V lost 5 bases and J lost 1, with 9 bases in between. The CDR3 length is 14 residues. Sequencing was done on a sample of PBMCs. The source is a middle-aged man in good health and CMV-seronegative. V usage is TRBV7-8 and J usage is TRBJ1-5; TRBD1 might be the D (6 bases). The CDR3 coding sequence is TGTGCCAGCAGCCTTACAGGGAGCAATCAGCCCCAGCATTTT. As protein: CASSLTGSNQPQHF.